This T cell receptor (beta chain) was sequenced for a study of HIV-infected patients and healthy controls. cDNA was made from about 500 ng RNA using alpha and beta constant primers. Each of the alpha and beta chains got its own library through chain-specific third strand synthesis with indices. TCRdb redid the calling of the 5' RACE reads with MiXCR, one entry per CDR3 protein. The sample lists 15,000 to 20,000 distinct CDR3 sequences; about 8.3% were seen once. The sample holds many counts of this clonotype. No cell fractionation was done, so the repertoire covers all unsorted peripheral blood T cells. Control samples came from approximately 11 uninfected healthy donors, several of them resampled after roughly 13 weeks. Looked up from germline, CDR1 is SGHRS and CDR2 is YFSETQ. This CDR3 contains 14 residues. V lost 5 bases, J lost 8 bases, and 16 bases lay in between.

The chain carries TRBV5-1 and TRBJ1-4; TRBD1 might be the D (5 bases). Sequencing input: blood. The clonotype comes from an adult in good health. The CDR3 protein is CASRTGAGREKLFF. CDR3 sequence (DNA): TGCGCCAGCAGAACCGGGGCAGGGCGCGAAAAACTGTTTTTT.